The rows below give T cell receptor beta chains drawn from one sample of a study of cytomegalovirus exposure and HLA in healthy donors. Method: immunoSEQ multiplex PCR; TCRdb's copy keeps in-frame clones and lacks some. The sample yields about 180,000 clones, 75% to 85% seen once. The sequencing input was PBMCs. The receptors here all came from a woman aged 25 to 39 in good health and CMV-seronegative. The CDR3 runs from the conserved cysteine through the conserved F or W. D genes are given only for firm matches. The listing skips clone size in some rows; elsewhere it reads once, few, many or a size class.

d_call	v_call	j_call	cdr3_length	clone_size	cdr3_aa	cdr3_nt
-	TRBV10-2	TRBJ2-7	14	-	CASSEYRRAYEQYF	TGCGCCAGCAGTGAGTATCGAAGAGCCTACGAGCAGTACTTC
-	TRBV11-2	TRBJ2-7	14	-	CASSFDGFFYEQYF	TGTGCCAGCAGCTTTGACGGGTTTTTCTACGAGCAGTACTTC
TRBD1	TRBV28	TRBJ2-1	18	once	CASSRRDRRGSWYNEQFF	TGTGCCAGCAGTCGCCGGGACAGGAGGGGTAGCTGGTACAATGAGCAGTTCTTC
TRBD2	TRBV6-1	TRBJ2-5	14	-	CASTSASGGGTQYF	TGTGCCAGCACCTCAGCTAGCGGGGGGGGGACCCAGTACTTC
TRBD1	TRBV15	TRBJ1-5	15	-	CATSRGTGGDQPQHF	TGTGCCACCAGCAGAGGGACAGGGGGCGATCAGCCCCAGCATTTT
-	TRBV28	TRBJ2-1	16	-	CASSFGGDTDNNEQFF	TGTGCCAGCAGTTTTGGGGGGGACACAGATAACAATGAGCAGTTCTTC
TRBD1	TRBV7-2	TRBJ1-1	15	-	CASSLGGQGTTEAFF	TGTGCCAGCAGCTTAGGGGGACAGGGGACCACTGAAGCTTTCTTT
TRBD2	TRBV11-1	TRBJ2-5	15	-	CASSPRQRTRETQYF	TGTGCCAGCAGCCCACGACAGCGGACTAGGGAGACCCAGTACTTC
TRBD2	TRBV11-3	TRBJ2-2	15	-	CASSLSGSFTGELFF	TGTGCCAGCAGCTTAAGCGGGAGCTTCACCGGGGAGCTGTTTTTT
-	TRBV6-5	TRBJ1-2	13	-	CASSAERRTGYTF	TGTGCCAGCAGTGCCGAGCGACGCACGGGCTACACCTTC
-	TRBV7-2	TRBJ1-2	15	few	CASSLDQGSLYGYTF	TGTGCCAGCAGCTTAGATCAGGGGAGCCTCTATGGCTACACCTTC
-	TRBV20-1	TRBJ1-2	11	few	CSASKEYGYTF	TGCAGTGCTAGCAAGGAGTATGGCTACACCTTC